This TCR beta chain was sequenced during a study of T cells in tuberculosis. The overall study: Within 7 days of starting treatment, or before, PBMC were stored.

Time point of the sample: new active TB diagnosis, blood taken before or within 7 days of starting treatment. Some clones are missing from TCRdb's copy, which holds only in-frame ones; the method was immunoSEQ multiplex PCR. The table shows roughly 34,000 clones, with roughly 87% occurring only once. The CDR3 is 16 amino acids. Germline V lookup: CDR1 SNHLY, CDR2 FYNNEI. V was clipped by 6 bases and J by 3 bases; unmatched bases: 8. The chain carries TRBV2 and TRBJ1-1, with 12 positions matching TRBD1. The receptor was isolated from an adult with tuberculosis. The sequencing here drew on PBMCs, taken at tuberculosis diagnosis. The CDR3 is CASRGDRGQVDTEAFF. Here the CDR3 DNA reads TGTGCCAGCAGGGGGGACAGGGGGCAGGTGGACACTGAAGCTTTCTTT.